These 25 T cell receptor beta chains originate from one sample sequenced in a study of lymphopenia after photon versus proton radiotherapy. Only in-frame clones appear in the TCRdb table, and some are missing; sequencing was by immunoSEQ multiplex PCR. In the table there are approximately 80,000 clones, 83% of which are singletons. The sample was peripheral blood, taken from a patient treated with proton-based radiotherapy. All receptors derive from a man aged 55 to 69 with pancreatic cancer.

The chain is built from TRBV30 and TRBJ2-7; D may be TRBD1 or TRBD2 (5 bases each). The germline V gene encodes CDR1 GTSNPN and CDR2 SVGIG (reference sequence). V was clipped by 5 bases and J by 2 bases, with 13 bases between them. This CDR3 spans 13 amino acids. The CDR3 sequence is CAWGGQGPYEQYF. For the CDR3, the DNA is TGTGCCTGGGGAGGTCAGGGCCCCTACGAGCAGTACTTC.

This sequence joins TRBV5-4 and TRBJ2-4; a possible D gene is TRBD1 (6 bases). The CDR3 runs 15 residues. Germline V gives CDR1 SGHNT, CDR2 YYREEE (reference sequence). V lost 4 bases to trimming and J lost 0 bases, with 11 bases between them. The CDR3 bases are TGTGCCAGCAGCATTGGACAGACAGCCAAAAACATTCAGTACTTC. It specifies CASSIGQTAKNIQYF.

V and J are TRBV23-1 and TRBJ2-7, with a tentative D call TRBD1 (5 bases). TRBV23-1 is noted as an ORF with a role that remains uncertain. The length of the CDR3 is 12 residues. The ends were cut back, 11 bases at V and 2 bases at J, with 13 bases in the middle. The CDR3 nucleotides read TGCGCCTCCATGGGGCGGACCTACGAGCAGTACTTC. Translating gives CASMGRTYEQYF.

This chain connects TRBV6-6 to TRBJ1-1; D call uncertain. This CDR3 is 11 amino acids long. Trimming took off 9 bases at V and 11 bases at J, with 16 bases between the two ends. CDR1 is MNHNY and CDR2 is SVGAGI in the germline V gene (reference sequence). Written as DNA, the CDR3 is TGTGCCAGTAGAAGGGAGAGTAGGGCTTTCTTT. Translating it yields CASRRESRAFF.

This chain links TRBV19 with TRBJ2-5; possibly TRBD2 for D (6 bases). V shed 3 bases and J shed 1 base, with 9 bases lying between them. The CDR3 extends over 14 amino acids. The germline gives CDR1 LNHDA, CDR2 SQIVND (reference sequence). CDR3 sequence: CASSIGGPQETQYF. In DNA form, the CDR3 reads TGTGCCAGTAGTATCGGGGGACCCCAAGAGACCCAGTACTTC. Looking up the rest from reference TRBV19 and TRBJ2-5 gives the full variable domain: DGGITQSPKYLFRKEGQNVTLSCEQNLNHDAMYWYRQDPGQGLRLIYYSQIVNDFQKGDIAEGYSVSREKKESFPLTVTSAQKNPTAFYLCASSIGGPQETQYFGPGTRLLVL.

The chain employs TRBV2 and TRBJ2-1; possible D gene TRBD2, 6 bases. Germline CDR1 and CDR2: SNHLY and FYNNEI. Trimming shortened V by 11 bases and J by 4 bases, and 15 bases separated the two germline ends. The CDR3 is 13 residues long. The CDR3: CACSSENYNEQFF. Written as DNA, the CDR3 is TGTGCCTGTTCTAGCGAAAATTACAATGAGCAGTTCTTC. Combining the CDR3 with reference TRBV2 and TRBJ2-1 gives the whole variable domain EPEVTQTPSHQVTQMGQEVILRCVPISNHLYFYWYRQILGQKVEFLVSFYNNEISEKSEIFDDQFSVERPDGSNFTLKIRSTKLEDSAMYFCACSSENYNEQFFGPGTRLTVL.

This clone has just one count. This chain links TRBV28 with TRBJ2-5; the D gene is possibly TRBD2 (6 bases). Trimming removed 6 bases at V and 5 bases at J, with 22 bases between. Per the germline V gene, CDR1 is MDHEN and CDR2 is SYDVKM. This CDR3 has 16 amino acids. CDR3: CASSVGPGTFGETQYF. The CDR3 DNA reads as TGTGCCAGCAGCGTCGGGCCCGGGACTTTCGGGGAGACCCAGTACTTC.

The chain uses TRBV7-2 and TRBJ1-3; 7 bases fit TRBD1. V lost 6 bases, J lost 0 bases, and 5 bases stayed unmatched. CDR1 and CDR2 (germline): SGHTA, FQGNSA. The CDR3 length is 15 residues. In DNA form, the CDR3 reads TGTGCCAGCAGTTTTGGGACAGCCTCTGGAAACACCATATATTTT. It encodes CASSFGTASGNTIYF.

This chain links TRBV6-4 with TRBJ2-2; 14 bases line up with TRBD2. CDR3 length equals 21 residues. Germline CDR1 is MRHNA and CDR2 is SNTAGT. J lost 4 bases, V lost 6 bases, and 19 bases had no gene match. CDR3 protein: CASRDRGGLGLAGGSTGELFF. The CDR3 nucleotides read TGTGCCAGCAGGGACAGGGGAGGCCTAGGACTAGCGGGAGGAAGCACCGGGGAGCTGTTTTTT.

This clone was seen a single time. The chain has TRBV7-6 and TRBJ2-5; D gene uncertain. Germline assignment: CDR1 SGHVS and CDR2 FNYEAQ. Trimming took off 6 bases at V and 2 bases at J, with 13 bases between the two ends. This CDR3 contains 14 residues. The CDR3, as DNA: TGTGCCAGCAGTTGGGGTGGGTATCAAGAGACCCAGTACTTC. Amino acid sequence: CASSWGGYQETQYF.

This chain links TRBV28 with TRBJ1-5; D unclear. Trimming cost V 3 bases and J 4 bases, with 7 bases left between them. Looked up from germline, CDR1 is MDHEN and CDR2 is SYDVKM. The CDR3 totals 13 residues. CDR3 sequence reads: CASSFGQNQPQHF. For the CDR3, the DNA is TGTGCCAGCAGTTTTGGGCAGAATCAGCCCCAGCATTTT.

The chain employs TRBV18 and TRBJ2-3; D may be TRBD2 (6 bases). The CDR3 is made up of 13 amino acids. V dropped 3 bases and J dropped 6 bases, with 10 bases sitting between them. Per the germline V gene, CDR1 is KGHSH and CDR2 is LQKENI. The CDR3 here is CASSPGLGDTQYF. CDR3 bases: TGTGCCAGCTCACCGGGACTGGGCGATACGCAGTATTTT.

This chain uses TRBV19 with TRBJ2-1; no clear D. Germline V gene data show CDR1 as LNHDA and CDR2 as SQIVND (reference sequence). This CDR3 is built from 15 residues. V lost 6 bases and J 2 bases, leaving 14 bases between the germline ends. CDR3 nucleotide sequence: TGTGCCAGTAGCATGCGTGGGGTAACCTACAATGAGCAGTTCTTC. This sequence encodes CASSMRGVTYNEQFF.

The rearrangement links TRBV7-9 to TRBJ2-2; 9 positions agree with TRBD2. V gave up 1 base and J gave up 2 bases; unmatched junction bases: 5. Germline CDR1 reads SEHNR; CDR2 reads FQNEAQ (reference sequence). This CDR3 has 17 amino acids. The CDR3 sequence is CASSLEQTSGNTGELFF. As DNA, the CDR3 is TGTGCCAGCAGCTTAGAACAGACTAGCGGTAACACCGGGGAGCTGTTTTTT.

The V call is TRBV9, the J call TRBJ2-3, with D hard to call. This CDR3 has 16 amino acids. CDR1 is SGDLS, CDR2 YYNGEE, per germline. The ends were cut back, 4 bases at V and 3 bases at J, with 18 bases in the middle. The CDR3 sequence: CASSPGPQSPTDTQYF. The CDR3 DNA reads TGTGCCAGCAGCCCCGGGCCCCAGAGCCCTACAGATACGCAGTATTTT.

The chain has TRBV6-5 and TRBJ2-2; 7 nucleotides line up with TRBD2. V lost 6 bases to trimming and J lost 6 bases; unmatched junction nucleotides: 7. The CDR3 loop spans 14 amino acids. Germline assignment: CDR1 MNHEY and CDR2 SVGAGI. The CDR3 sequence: CASSRTSFPGELFF. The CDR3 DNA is TGTGCCAGCAGCCGGACTAGTTTCCCCGGGGAGCTGTTTTTT.

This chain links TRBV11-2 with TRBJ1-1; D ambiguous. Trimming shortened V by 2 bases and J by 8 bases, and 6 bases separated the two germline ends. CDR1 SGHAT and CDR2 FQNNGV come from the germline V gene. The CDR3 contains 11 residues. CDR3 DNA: TGTGCCAGCAGCTTAAACTGGGAAGCTTTCTTT. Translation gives CASSLNWEAFF.

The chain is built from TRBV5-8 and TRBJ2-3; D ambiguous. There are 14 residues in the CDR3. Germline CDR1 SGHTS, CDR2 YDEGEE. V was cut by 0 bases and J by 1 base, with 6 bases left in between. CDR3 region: CASSLDGGTDTQYF. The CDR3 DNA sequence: TGTGCCAGCAGCTTGGATGGGGGCACAGATACGCAGTATTTT.

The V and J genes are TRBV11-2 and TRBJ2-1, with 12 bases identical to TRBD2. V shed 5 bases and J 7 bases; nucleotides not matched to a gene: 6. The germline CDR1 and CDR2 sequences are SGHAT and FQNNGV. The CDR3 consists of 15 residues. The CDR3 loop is CASSERLAGENEQFF. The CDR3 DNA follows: TGTGCCAGCAGCGAACGACTAGCGGGAGAGAATGAGCAGTTCTTC.

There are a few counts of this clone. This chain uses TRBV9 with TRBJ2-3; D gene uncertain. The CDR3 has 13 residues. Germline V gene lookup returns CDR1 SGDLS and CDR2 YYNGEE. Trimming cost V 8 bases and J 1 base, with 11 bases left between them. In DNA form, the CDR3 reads TGTGCCAGTTGCGAGGACCGCACAGATACGCAGTATTTT. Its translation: CASCEDRTDTQYF.

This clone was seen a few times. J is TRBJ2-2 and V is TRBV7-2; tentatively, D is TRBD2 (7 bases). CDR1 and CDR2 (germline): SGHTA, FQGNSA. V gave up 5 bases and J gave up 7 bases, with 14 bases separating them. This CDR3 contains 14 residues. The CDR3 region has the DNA TGTGCCAGCAGCCGACGGGGGGCCGGCGGGGAGCTGTTTTTT. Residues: CASSRRGAGGELFF.

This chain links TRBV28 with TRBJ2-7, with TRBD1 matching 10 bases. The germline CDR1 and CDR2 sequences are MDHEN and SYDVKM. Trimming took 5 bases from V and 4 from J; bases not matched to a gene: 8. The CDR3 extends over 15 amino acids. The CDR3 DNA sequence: TGTGCCAGCAGTCGACAGGGGGCGAGTCAGTACGAGCAGTACTTC. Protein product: CASSRQGASQYEQYF.

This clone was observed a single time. CDR3 nucleotides: TGTGCCAGCAGGGAGCAGGGGCTCTCGGGCGAGCAGTACTTC. This codes for CASREQGLSGEQYF. The rearrangement joins TRBV6-1 to TRBJ2-7; tentative D call: TRBD1 (6 bases). The CDR3 extends over 14 amino acids. The germline V and J ends were trimmed by 6 bases and 6 bases, with 18 bases remaining between them. Germline lookup yields CDR1 MNHNS and CDR2 SASEGT.

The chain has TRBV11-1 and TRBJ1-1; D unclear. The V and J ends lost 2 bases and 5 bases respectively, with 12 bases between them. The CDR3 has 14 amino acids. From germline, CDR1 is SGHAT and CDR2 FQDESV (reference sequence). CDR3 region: CASSLYKGRTEAFF. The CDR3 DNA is TGTGCCAGCAGCTTATATAAGGGTAGAACTGAAGCTTTCTTT.

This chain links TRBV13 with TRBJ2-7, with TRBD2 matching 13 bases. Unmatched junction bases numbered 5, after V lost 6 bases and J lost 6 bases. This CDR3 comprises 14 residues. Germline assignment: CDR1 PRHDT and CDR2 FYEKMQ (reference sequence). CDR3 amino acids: CASSSRTSGSEQYF. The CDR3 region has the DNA TGTGCCAGCAGTTCCCGGACTAGCGGGAGCGAGCAGTACTTC. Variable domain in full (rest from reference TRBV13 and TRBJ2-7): AAGVIQSPRHLIKEKRETATLKCYPIPRHDTVYWYQQGPGQDPQFLISFYEKMQSDKGSIPDRFSAQQFSDYHSELNMSSLELGDSALYFCASSSRTSGSEQYFGPGTRLTVT.